A selection of T cell receptor beta chains follows, all from one sample in a study of metastatic and nonmetastatic thyroid tumors. TCRdb re-called the PCR reads via MiXCR. The sample lists fewer than 20,000 clones; under 30% were seen once. The sample was adjacent normal tissue. These receptor sequences come from a female donor with papillary thyroid cancer or a benign thyroid nodule (not recorded which). Some clones in this sample may be carry-over from other donors' samples. Each CDR3 is given with its conserved first and last residue. Each record gives: J gene, clone size, V gene, D gene, CDR3 DNA, CDR3 protein. A D gene is named only where the DNA matches it firmly. Rows give clone size only sometimes, using once, few, many, or a class for an expanded clone.

j_gene: TRBJ2-1
abundance: medium-sized
v_gene: TRBV10-2
d_gene: TRBD2
CDR3nt: TGCGCCAGCAGTGAGACTAGCGGGAGTTGGGGTGAGCAGTTCTTC
CDR3aa: CASSETSGSWGEQFF

j_gene: TRBJ2-1
abundance: many
v_gene: TRBV11-2
d_gene: NA
CDR3nt: TGTGCCAGCAGCTTAGGAAGGGGGGGGAGCTCCTACAATGAGCAGTTCTTC
CDR3aa: CASSLGRGGSSYNEQFF

j_gene: TRBJ2-1
abundance: many
v_gene: TRBV10-2
d_gene: NA
CDR3nt: TGCGCCAGCAGTGACCTCACTAGCTCCCTGGGGGAGCAGTTCTTC
CDR3aa: CASSDLTSSLGEQFF

j_gene: TRBJ2-1
abundance: NA
v_gene: TRBV11-2
d_gene: NA
CDR3nt: TGTGCCAGCAGCTTAGTCCGCGGGAATGAGCGGTTCTTC
CDR3aa: CASSLVRGNERFF

j_gene: TRBJ2-1
abundance: many
v_gene: TRBV20-1
d_gene: TRBD2
CDR3nt: TGCAGTGCTAGTATGGAGCGGGACTCCTACAATGAGCAGTTCTTC
CDR3aa: CSASMERDSYNEQFF

j_gene: TRBJ1-2
abundance: NA
v_gene: TRBV28
d_gene: NA
CDR3nt: TGTGCCAGCAGTTTCCCGGAAAGGAAAAACTATGGCTACACCTTC
CDR3aa: CASSFPERKNYGYTF

j_gene: TRBJ1-2
abundance: medium-sized
v_gene: TRBV24-1
d_gene: NA
CDR3nt: TGTGCCACCAGTGATCCGGGACAACACTATGGCTACACCTTC
CDR3aa: CATSDPGQHYGYTF

j_gene: TRBJ2-7
abundance: many
v_gene: TRBV5-5
d_gene: NA
CDR3nt: TGTGCCAGCAGCTTAACCCCGACTAGCTACGAGCAGTACTTC
CDR3aa: CASSLTPTSYEQYF

j_gene: TRBJ2-3
abundance: NA
v_gene: TRBV7-3
d_gene: NA
CDR3nt: TGTGCCAGCAGCTTAAGGGGGCAGGGGAGTCTCACAGATACGCAGTATTTT
CDR3aa: CASSLRGQGSLTDTQYF

j_gene: TRBJ2-7
abundance: medium-sized
v_gene: TRBV6-1
d_gene: NA
CDR3nt: TGTGCCAGCAAATTGGGGCGCCACCCCTCCTACGAGCAGTACTTC
CDR3aa: CASKLGRHPSYEQYF

j_gene: TRBJ2-7
abundance: few
v_gene: TRBV2
d_gene: TRBD2
CDR3nt: TGTGCCAGCACCGGGACTAGCGTGAGTCTCGACGAGCAGTACTTC
CDR3aa: CASTGTSVSLDEQYF

j_gene: TRBJ2-2
abundance: NA
v_gene: TRBV5-1
d_gene: TRBD1
CDR3nt: TGCGCCAGTAGCCCCCAACAGGGGCTCACCGTGGAGCTGTTTTTT
CDR3aa: CASSPQQGLTVELFF

j_gene: TRBJ1-4
abundance: NA
v_gene: TRBV3-1
d_gene: TRBD1
CDR3nt: TGTGCCAGCAGCCAAGACGGGACAGCCGAAAAACTGTTTTTT
CDR3aa: CASSQDGTAEKLFF

j_gene: TRBJ1-1
abundance: many
v_gene: TRBV13
d_gene: NA
CDR3nt: TGTGCCAGCAGCTCGACCGACCATGCTGAAGCTTTCTTT
CDR3aa: CASSSTDHAEAFF

j_gene: TRBJ2-2
abundance: few
v_gene: TRBV6-1
d_gene: NA
CDR3nt: TGTGCCAGCAGCATCATAACCGGGGAGCTGTTTTTT
CDR3aa: CASSIITGELFF

j_gene: TRBJ2-2
abundance: few
v_gene: TRBV6-4
d_gene: TRBD2
CDR3nt: TGTGCCAGCAGCCCAACTAGCGGGAGCGGTGCCGGGGGGCTGTTTTTT
CDR3aa: CASSPTSGSGAGGLFF

j_gene: TRBJ2-1
abundance: NA
v_gene: TRBV20-1
d_gene: TRBD2
CDR3nt: TGCAGTGCGACTCGAATAGGGACTAGCAGTTTGGATGAGCAGTTCTTC
CDR3aa: CSATRIGTSSLDEQFF

j_gene: TRBJ2-5
abundance: NA
v_gene: TRBV5-1
d_gene: NA
CDR3nt: TGCGCCAGCAGCCTATCCATTCTATCGGGAGAAGGGGATACCCAGTACTTC
CDR3aa: CASSLSILSGEGDTQYF

j_gene: TRBJ2-7
abundance: NA
v_gene: TRBV6-1
d_gene: NA
CDR3nt: TGTGCCAGCAGCAGTTACCCAACGCGGGAGCAGTACTTC
CDR3aa: CASSSYPTREQYF

j_gene: TRBJ2-1
abundance: medium-sized
v_gene: TRBV24-1
d_gene: NA
CDR3nt: TGTGCCACCAGTGATATAGCGGCCACATACAATGAGCAGTTCTTC
CDR3aa: CATSDIAATYNEQFF

j_gene: TRBJ2-2
abundance: medium-sized
v_gene: TRBV28
d_gene: NA
CDR3nt: TGTGCCAGCAGCCTAGGCAACAGGGTGACCGGGGAGCTGTTTTTT
CDR3aa: CASSLGNRVTGELFF

j_gene: TRBJ1-5
abundance: NA
v_gene: TRBV6-1
d_gene: NA
CDR3nt: TGTGCCAGCAGCGCTCCTACAGGGATTAGCAATCAGCCCCAGCATTTT
CDR3aa: CASSAPTGISNQPQHF

j_gene: TRBJ2-3
abundance: many
v_gene: TRBV11-3
d_gene: TRBD1
CDR3nt: TGTGCCAGCAGCTTCCGGACAGGGGGGACAGATACGCAGTATTTT
CDR3aa: CASSFRTGGTDTQYF

j_gene: TRBJ1-1
abundance: few
v_gene: TRBV4-2
d_gene: NA
CDR3nt: TGTGCCAGCAGTCCCGGGGTAGAAGCTTTCTTT
CDR3aa: CASSPGVEAFF

j_gene: TRBJ1-2
abundance: NA
v_gene: TRBV6-1
d_gene: TRBD1
CDR3nt: TGTGCCAGCTATTTCCCCGGGACAGGGGGCAGCTATGGCTACACCTTC
CDR3aa: CASYFPGTGGSYGYTF

j_gene: TRBJ2-3
abundance: NA
v_gene: TRBV6-1
d_gene: TRBD2
CDR3nt: TGTGCCAGCAGTGAACGGTGGCTAGCGGGAGTTTGGGGCACAGATACGCAGTATTTT
CDR3aa: CASSERWLAGVWGTDTQYF

j_gene: TRBJ2-7
abundance: few
v_gene: TRBV11-2
d_gene: TRBD2
CDR3nt: TGTGCCAGCAGCTTAGATGTAGCGGGAGTGGGTTACGAGCAGTACTTC
CDR3aa: CASSLDVAGVGYEQYF

j_gene: TRBJ1-4
abundance: many
v_gene: TRBV9
d_gene: NA
CDR3nt: TGTGCCAGCAGCGGCCGGGACGGACATGAAAAACTGTTTTTT
CDR3aa: CASSGRDGHEKLFF

j_gene: TRBJ1-6
abundance: few
v_gene: TRBV28
d_gene: TRBD1
CDR3nt: TGTGCCTCCAACGGGGGCCTGGACAGGTATAATTCACCCCTCCACTTT
CDR3aa: CASNGGLDRYNSPLHF

j_gene: TRBJ1-2
abundance: medium-sized
v_gene: TRBV6-1
d_gene: TRBD1
CDR3nt: TGTGCCAGCAGTTCTCCCGGGACAGGGGACTATGGCTACACCTTC
CDR3aa: CASSSPGTGDYGYTF

j_gene: TRBJ2-1
abundance: NA
v_gene: TRBV20-1
d_gene: NA
CDR3nt: TGCAGTGCCACCCCTGGGGGGAATGAGCAGTTCTTC
CDR3aa: CSATPGGNEQFF

j_gene: TRBJ1-1
abundance: few
v_gene: TRBV6-2/TRBV6-3
d_gene: NA
CDR3nt: TGTGCCAGCAGTTCGAACATACAGGGAGGGACTGAAGCTTTCTTT
CDR3aa: CASSSNIQGGTEAFF